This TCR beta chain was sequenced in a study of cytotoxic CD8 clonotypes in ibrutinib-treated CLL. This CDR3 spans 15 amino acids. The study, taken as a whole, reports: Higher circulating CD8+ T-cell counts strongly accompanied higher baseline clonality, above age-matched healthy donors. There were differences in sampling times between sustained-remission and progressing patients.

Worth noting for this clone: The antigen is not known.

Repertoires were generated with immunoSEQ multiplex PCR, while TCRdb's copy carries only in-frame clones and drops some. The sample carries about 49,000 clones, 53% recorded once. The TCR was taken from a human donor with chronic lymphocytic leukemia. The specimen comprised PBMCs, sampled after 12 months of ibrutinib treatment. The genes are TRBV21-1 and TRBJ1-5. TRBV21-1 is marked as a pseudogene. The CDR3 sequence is CASSLDRHLDQPQHF. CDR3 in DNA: TGTGCCAGCAGTTTAGACCGCCACCTCGATCAGCCCCAGCATTTT.